The clone carrying this T cell receptor (beta chain) was detected a few times. The antigen is undetermined. This sample was taken from a study of molecular identifiers for immune sequencing clone quantification. Study-wide findings and caveats: The study reportedly detected spiked Jurkat TCR RNA from one cell among one million naive cells.

J was trimmed by 7 bases and V by 4 bases; bases with no gene match: 3. Germline assignment: CDR1 DFQATT and CDR2 SNEGSKA (reference sequence). This CDR3 has 11 residues. TCRdb reprocessed the PCR reads with MiXCR, giving one entry per CDR3 protein. The data show approximately 59,000 distinct CDR3 sequences, approximately 17% seen once. Input for naive CD8 libraries was about 17,000 to 1,100,000 sorted cells; the RNA fraction used was 10%, 30% or 50%. The V gene is TRBV20-1, the J gene TRBJ1-1; 7 positions match TRBD1. The TCR comes from a human donor in good health. Some libraries in this study had Jurkat cell RNA spiked in. Sequencing used naive CD8+ T cells from blood, with Jurkat cell RNA spiked in. The subset denotes: FACS-sorted CD8+CD4-CCR7+CD45RA+ naive T cells. The CDR3 here is CSAIRGGEAFF. DNA for the CDR3: TGCAGTGCTATCAGGGGGGGTGAAGCTTTCTTT.